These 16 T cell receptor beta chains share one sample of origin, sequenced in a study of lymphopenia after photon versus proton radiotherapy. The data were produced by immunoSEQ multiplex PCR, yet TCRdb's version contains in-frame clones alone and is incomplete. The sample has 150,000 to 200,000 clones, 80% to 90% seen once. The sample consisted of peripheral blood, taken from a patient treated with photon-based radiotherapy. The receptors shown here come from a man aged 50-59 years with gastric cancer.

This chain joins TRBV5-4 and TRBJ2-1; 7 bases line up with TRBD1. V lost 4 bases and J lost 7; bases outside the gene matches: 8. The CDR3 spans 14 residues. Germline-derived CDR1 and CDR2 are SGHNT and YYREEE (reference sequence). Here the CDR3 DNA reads TGTGCCAGCAGCAAGAAAAGGGACAGAAATGAGCAGTTCTTC. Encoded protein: CASSKKRDRNEQFF.

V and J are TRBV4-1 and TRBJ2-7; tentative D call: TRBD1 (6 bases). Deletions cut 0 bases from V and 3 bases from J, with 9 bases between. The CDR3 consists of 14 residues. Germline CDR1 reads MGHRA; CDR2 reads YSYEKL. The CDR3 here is CASSQERGNYEQYF. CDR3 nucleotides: TGCGCCAGCAGCCAAGAAAGGGGGAACTACGAGCAGTACTTC.

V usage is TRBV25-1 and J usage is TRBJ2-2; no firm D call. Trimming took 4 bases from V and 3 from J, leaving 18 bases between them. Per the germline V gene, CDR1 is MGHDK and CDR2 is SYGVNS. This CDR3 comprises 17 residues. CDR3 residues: CASSGTLLNRDTGELFF. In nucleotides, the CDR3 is TGTGCCAGCAGTGGAACGCTCCTCAATCGGGACACCGGGGAGCTGTTTTTT. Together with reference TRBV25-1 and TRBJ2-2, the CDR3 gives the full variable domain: EADIYQTPRYLVIGTGKKITLECSQTMGHDKMYWYQQDPGMELHLIHYSYGVNSTEKGDLSSESTVSRIRTEHFPLTLESARPSHTSQYLCASSGTLLNRDTGELFFGEGSRLTVL.

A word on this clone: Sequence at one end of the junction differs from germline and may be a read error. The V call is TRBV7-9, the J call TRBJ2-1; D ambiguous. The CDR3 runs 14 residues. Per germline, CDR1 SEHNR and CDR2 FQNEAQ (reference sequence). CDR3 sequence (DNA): TGCGCCAGCAGCCATACCGCCCTCAGCAATGAGCAGTTCTTC. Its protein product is CASSHTALSNEQFF.

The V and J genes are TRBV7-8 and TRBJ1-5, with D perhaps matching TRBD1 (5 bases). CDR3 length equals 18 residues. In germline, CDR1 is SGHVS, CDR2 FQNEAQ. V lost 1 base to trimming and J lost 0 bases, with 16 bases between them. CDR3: CASSLGGLPSYSNQPQHF. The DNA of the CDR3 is TGTGCCAGCAGCTTAGGGGGACTTCCAAGTTATAGCAATCAGCCCCAGCATTTT.

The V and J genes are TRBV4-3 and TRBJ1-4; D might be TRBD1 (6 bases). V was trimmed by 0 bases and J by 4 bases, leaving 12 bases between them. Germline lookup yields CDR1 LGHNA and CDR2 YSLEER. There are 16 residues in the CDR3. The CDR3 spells CASSQDPTGVNEKLFF. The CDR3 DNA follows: TGCGCCAGCAGCCAAGATCCGACAGGCGTTAATGAAAAACTGTTTTTT.

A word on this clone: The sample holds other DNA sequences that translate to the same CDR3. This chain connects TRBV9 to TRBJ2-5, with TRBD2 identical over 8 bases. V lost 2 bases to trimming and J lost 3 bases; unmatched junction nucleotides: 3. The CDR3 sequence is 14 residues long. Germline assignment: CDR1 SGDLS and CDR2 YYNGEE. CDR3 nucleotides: TGTGCCAGCAGCGTCGGCGGGGGGAAAGAGACCCAGTACTTC. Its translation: CASSVGGGKETQYF. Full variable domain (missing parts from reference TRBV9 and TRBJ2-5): DSGVTQTPKHLITATGQRVTLRCSPRSGDLSVYWYQQSLDQGLQFLIQYYNGEERAKGNILERFSAQQFPDLHSELNLSSLELGDSALYFCASSVGGGKETQYFGPGTRLLVL.

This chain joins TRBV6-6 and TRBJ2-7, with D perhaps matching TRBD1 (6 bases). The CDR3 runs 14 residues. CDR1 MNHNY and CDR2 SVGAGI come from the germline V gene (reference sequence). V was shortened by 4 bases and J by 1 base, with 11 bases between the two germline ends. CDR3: CASSSTGNSYEQYF. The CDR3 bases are TGTGCCAGCAGTTCTACAGGGAATTCCTACGAGCAGTACTTC.

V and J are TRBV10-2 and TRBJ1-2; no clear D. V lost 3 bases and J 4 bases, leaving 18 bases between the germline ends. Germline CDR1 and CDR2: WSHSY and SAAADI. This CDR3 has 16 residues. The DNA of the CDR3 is TGCGCCAGCAGTGACTTAAGGATTTCAGGTAGCTATGGCTACACCTTC. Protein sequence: CASSDLRISGSYGYTF.

In DNA form, the CDR3 reads TGCAGCGTTGAAGGTCGTATGAACACTGAAGCTTTCTTT. This gives the protein CSVEGRMNTEAFF. The J gene is TRBJ1-1, the V gene TRBV29-1; D not resolved. Trimming stripped 1 base from V and 0 bases from J, with 6 bases between. The length of the CDR3 is 13 residues. Germline values: CDR1 SQVTM, CDR2 ANQGSEA.

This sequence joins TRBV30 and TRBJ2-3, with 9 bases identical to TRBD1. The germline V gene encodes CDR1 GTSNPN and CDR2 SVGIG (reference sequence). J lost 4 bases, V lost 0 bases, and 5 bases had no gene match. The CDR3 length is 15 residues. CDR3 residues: CAWSVHRGPADTQYF. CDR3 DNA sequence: TGTGCCTGGAGTGTACACAGGGGGCCGGCAGATACGCAGTATTTT.

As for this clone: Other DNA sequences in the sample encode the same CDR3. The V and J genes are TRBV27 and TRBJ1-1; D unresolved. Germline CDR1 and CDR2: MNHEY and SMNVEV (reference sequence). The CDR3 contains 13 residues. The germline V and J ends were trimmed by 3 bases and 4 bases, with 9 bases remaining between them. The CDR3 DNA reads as TGTGCCAGCAGTTTCGGCCTAGGCACTGAAGCTTTCTTT. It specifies CASSFGLGTEAFF.

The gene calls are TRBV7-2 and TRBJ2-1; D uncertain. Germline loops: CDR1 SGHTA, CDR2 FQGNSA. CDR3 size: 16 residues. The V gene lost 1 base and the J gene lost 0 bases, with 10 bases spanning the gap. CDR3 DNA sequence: TGTGCCAGCAGCTTAGTCGGTGGCGCCTCCTACAATGAGCAGTTCTTC. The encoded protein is CASSLVGGASYNEQFF.

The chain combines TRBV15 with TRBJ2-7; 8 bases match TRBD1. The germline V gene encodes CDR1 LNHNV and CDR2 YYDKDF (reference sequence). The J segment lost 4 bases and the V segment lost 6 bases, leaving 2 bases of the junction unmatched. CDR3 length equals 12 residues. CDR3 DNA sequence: TGTGCCACCAGGGGGACAGGTTACGAGCAGTACTTC. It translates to CATRGTGYEQYF.

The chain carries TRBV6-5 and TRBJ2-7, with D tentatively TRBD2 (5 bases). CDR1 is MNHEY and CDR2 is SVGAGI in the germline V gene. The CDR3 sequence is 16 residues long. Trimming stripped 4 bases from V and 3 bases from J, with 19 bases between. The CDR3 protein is CASSSVGGRTFYEQYF. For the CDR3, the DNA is TGTGCCAGCAGTTCCGTTGGAGGACGGACGTTCTACGAGCAGTACTTC.

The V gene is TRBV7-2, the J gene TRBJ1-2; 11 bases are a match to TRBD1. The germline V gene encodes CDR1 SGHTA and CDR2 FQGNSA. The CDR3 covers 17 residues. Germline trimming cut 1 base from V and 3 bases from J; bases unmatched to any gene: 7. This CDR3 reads CASSLVAGQGVDYGYTF. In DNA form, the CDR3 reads TGTGCCAGCAGCTTAGTTGCGGGACAGGGGGTTGACTATGGCTACACCTTC.